This is a list of T cell receptor beta chains from one sample in a study of blood T cells in healthy people across ages. TCRdb reanalysed the 5' RACE reads using MiXCR and keeps one entry per CDR3 protein. The sample lists about 1,400,000 distinct CDR3 sequences; approximately 59% were seen once. The sample was blood. The source of these receptors is a man between 18 and 29 years old in good health. The CDR3 runs from the conserved cysteine through the conserved F or W. Fields, in order: CDR3 length, V gene, clone size, CDR3 protein. Clone size is not always given. Where it is, it says once, few, many or a class for expanded clones.

CDR3 length: 12
V gene: TRBV7-9
clone size: many
CDR3 protein: CASSLIPYEQYF

CDR3 length: 14
V gene: TRBV20-1
clone size: NA
CDR3 protein: CSARSPETVETQYF

CDR3 length: 17
V gene: TRBV21-1
clone size: NA
CDR3 protein: CASSRSLNRGNSYEQYF

CDR3 length: 12
V gene: TRBV20-1
clone size: NA
CDR3 protein: CSPSDSSYGYTF

CDR3 length: 13
V gene: TRBV5-1
clone size: few
CDR3 protein: CASSLLLDNEQFF

CDR3 length: 15
V gene: TRBV20-1
clone size: few
CDR3 protein: CSARDWQGRSYEQYF

CDR3 length: 20
V gene: TRBV28
clone size: NA
CDR3 protein: CASSFNEWGRPGLAYNEQYF

CDR3 length: 16
V gene: TRBV12-3/TRBV12-4
clone size: few
CDR3 protein: CASNSKVAGTHNEQFF

CDR3 length: 14
V gene: TRBV6-5
clone size: NA
CDR3 protein: CASSPGGTSGEQYF

CDR3 length: 13
V gene: TRBV20-1
clone size: few
CDR3 protein: CSAREQGAYEQYF

CDR3 length: 15
V gene: TRBV4-3
clone size: NA
CDR3 protein: CASSQDFRGRDEQYF

CDR3 length: 15
V gene: TRBV11-2
clone size: NA
CDR3 protein: CASSRSGVGTGELFF

CDR3 length: 15
V gene: TRBV6-5
clone size: NA
CDR3 protein: CASSEEDASYNEQFF

CDR3 length: 14
V gene: TRBV29-1
clone size: few
CDR3 protein: CSVPHRGKTDTQYF

CDR3 length: 14
V gene: TRBV20-1
clone size: NA
CDR3 protein: CSATRQGLNQPQHF

CDR3 length: 15
V gene: TRBV27
clone size: few
CDR3 protein: CASSSTQGRPYEQYF

CDR3 length: 17
V gene: TRBV20-1
clone size: NA
CDR3 protein: CSARDPRRTTNTGELFF

CDR3 length: 14
V gene: TRBV9
clone size: NA
CDR3 protein: CASSVTLAGGEQYF

CDR3 length: 13
V gene: TRBV20-1
clone size: NA
CDR3 protein: CSAITDRYNEQFF

CDR3 length: 13
V gene: TRBV29-1
clone size: NA
CDR3 protein: CSERLPGTSEQYF

CDR3 length: 13
V gene: TRBV5-1
clone size: NA
CDR3 protein: CASQPPGGKEQYF

CDR3 length: 12
V gene: TRBV20-1
clone size: NA
CDR3 protein: CSARVMGTEAFF

CDR3 length: 16
V gene: TRBV4-1
clone size: NA
CDR3 protein: CASSQDRGGDKETQYF

CDR3 length: 13
V gene: TRBV11-2
clone size: NA
CDR3 protein: CASETDLHKTQYF

CDR3 length: 17
V gene: TRBV3-1
clone size: NA
CDR3 protein: CASSQGSSGRRTGELFF

CDR3 length: 13
V gene: TRBV4-2
clone size: NA
CDR3 protein: CASSQSRDGEQYF

CDR3 length: 15
V gene: TRBV6-2/TRBV6-3
clone size: NA
CDR3 protein: CASSYTAGDNYGYTF

CDR3 length: 17
V gene: TRBV4-1
clone size: NA
CDR3 protein: CASSRFTSGRDTDTQYF

CDR3 length: 16
V gene: TRBV4-2
clone size: NA
CDR3 protein: CASNHGGRGDNNEQYF

CDR3 length: 15
V gene: TRBV11-2
clone size: NA
CDR3 protein: CASSSLRGARYEQYF

CDR3 length: 16
V gene: TRBV9
clone size: once
CDR3 protein: CTSSVAGQGLDSPLHF

CDR3 length: 12
V gene: TRBV11-2
clone size: NA
CDR3 protein: CATGGQTYEQYF

CDR3 length: 15
V gene: TRBV6-1
clone size: NA
CDR3 protein: CASSMDRGGNQPQHF

CDR3 length: 15
V gene: TRBV4-1
clone size: NA
CDR3 protein: CASSQDWRDRHEQYF

CDR3 length: 17
V gene: TRBV4-1
clone size: NA
CDR3 protein: CASSQDPGNKPPYEQYF

CDR3 length: 14
V gene: TRBV3-1
clone size: NA
CDR3 protein: CASSRDSLFYGYTF

CDR3 length: 16
V gene: TRBV6-1
clone size: NA
CDR3 protein: CASSLKGGGDYNEQYF